Listed below are T cell receptor beta chains from one sample, sequenced in a study of T cell responses to AZD1222 COVID-19 vaccine. Produced via immunoSEQ multiplex PCR; TCRdb's table is partial and in-frame only. In the table there are 82,000 or so clones, 90% of which are singletons. This sample comprised peripheral blood, obtained on day 0 of AZD1222 vaccination. The receptor source for this set is an adult in good health. CDR3s include the opening cysteine and the closing phenylalanine or tryptophan. Each record gives: J gene, D gene, clone size, V gene, CDR3 DNA, CDR3 protein. D genes are given only for firm matches. Clone sizes are given selectively: once, few, many, or a class where the clone is expanded.

J: TRBJ2-5
D: TRBD2
size: .
V: TRBV5-1
DNA: TGCGCCAGCAGCCCGTCACCGGGACTAGCGGGGGGTAAAGAGACCCAGTACTTC
CDR3: CASSPSPGLAGGKETQYF

J: TRBJ1-3
D: TRBD1
size: .
V: TRBV2
DNA: TGTGCCAGCAGTGTACAGGGGACCTCTGGAAACACCATATATTTT
CDR3: CASSVQGTSGNTIYF

J: TRBJ1-1
D: TRBD1
size: .
V: TRBV3-1/TRBV3-2
DNA: TGTGCCAGCAGCCAGAGACAGGGGGGAGCTGAAGCTTTCTTT
CDR3: CASSQRQGGAEAFF

J: TRBJ2-4
D: .
size: .
V: TRBV2
DNA: TGTGCCAGCACTCCAACAGCTATAGCCAAAAACATTCAGTACTTC
CDR3: CASTPTAIAKNIQYF

J: TRBJ1-5
D: .
size: .
V: TRBV12-3/TRBV12-4
DNA: TGTGCCAGCAGTTTTAGGGGAAATCAGCCCCAGCATTTT
CDR3: CASSFRGNQPQHF

J: TRBJ2-1
D: TRBD2
size: .
V: TRBV5-5
DNA: TGTGCCAGCAGCTTGACTAGCGGGGGGGAGCAGTTCTTC
CDR3: CASSLTSGGEQFF

J: TRBJ1-2
D: TRBD1
size: .
V: TRBV7-3
DNA: TGTGCCAGCAGCTTAACGTTAAACCGCAGGGGGAATGGCTACACCTTC
CDR3: CASSLTLNRRGNGYTF

J: TRBJ1-5
D: .
size: once
V: TRBV6-5
DNA: TGTGCCAGCAGGGAGACCGGCAATCAGCCCCAGCATTTT
CDR3: CASRETGNQPQHF

J: TRBJ2-7
D: TRBD1
size: once
V: TRBV19
DNA: TGTGCCAGTAGCAGGGACAGAGGATCCTCCTACGAGCAGTACTTC
CDR3: CASSRDRGSSYEQYF

J: TRBJ1-1
D: .
size: once
V: TRBV5-1
DNA: TGCGCCAGCAGCCTCCCGGGACCTAACACTGAAGCTTTCTTT
CDR3: CASSLPGPNTEAFF

J: TRBJ2-6
D: .
size: .
V: TRBV7-6
DNA: TGTGCCAGCAGCTTCGGTTCTACCTCTGGGGCCAACGTCCTGACTTTC
CDR3: CASSFGSTSGANVLTF

J: TRBJ1-5
D: TRBD1
size: .
V: TRBV28
DNA: TGTGCCAGCAGGGAGACAGGGGGCAATCAGCCCCAGCATTTT
CDR3: CASRETGGNQPQHF

J: TRBJ1-2
D: TRBD1
size: .
V: TRBV28
DNA: TGTGCCAGCAGCCCGGGACAGGGTCCCCTCTATGGCTACACCTTC
CDR3: CASSPGQGPLYGYTF

J: TRBJ1-1
D: .
size: .
V: TRBV7-6
DNA: TGTGCCAGCAGTCAACAGGAGAACACTGAAGCTTTCTTT
CDR3: CASSQQENTEAFF

J: TRBJ2-1
D: .
size: few
V: TRBV2
DNA: TGTGCCAGCAAGGAGGACTCGGAGTTCTTC
CDR3: CASKEDSEFF

J: TRBJ1-1
D: .
size: .
V: TRBV18
DNA: TGTGCCAGCTCACAGGGGCTTACTGAAGCTTTCTTT
CDR3: CASSQGLTEAFF

J: TRBJ2-3
D: TRBD2
size: .
V: TRBV7-2
DNA: TGTGCCAGCAGCTTAGACGGGGGGGCTACAGATACGCAGTATTTT
CDR3: CASSLDGGATDTQYF

J: TRBJ2-1
D: TRBD2
size: .
V: TRBV27
DNA: TGTGCCAGCAGTTCCAGCGGGGGATACAATGAGCAGTTCTTC
CDR3: CASSSSGGYNEQFF

J: TRBJ2-7
D: TRBD2
size: .
V: TRBV5-5
DNA: TGTGCCAGCAGCTTTTTGAGCGGGGGTCCCTCCTACGAGCAGTACTTC
CDR3: CASSFLSGGPSYEQYF

J: TRBJ1-3
D: .
size: .
V: TRBV18
DNA: TGTGCCAGCTCACACTGGGACTCTGGAAACACCATATATTTT
CDR3: CASSHWDSGNTIYF

J: TRBJ2-7
D: .
size: once
V: TRBV7-9
DNA: TGTGCCAGCAGCTTGTCGCAGGGTTCCGAGCAGTACTTC
CDR3: CASSLSQGSEQYF

J: TRBJ2-3
D: .
size: .
V: TRBV19
DNA: TGTGCCAGTAGTACTCTACTAGTAACAGATACGCAGTATTTT
CDR3: CASSTLLVTDTQYF

J: TRBJ1-4
D: .
size: .
V: TRBV28
DNA: TGTGCCAGCAGTAAAATAGGGCAGTTTAATGAAAAACTGTTTTTT
CDR3: CASSKIGQFNEKLFF